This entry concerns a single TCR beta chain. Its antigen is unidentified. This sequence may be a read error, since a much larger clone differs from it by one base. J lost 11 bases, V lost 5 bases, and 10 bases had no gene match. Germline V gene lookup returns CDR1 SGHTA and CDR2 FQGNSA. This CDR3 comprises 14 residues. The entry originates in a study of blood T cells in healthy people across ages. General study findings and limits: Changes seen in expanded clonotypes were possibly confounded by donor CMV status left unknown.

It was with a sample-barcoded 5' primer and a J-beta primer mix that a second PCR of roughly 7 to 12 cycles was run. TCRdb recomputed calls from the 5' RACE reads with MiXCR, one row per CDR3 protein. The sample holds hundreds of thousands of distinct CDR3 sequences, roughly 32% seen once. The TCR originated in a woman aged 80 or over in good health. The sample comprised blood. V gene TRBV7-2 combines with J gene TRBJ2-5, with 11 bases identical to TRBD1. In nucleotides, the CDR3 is TGTGCCAGCAGCAGGGACAGGGGGGGCGATGAGCAGTACTTC. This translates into CASSRDRGGDEQYF. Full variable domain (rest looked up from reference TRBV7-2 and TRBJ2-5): GAGVSQSPSNKVTEKGKDVELRCDPISGHTALYWYRQSLGQGLEFLIYFQGNSAPDKSGLPSDRFSAERTGGSVSTLTIQRTQQEDSAVYLCASSRDRGGDEQYFGPGTRLLVL.